These 8 T cell receptor beta chains came from one sample sequenced in a study of blood T cell repertoires in COVID-19. Clones were read by immunoSEQ multiplex PCR, and TCRdb kept only the in-frame ones, dropping some. Among roughly 190,000 clones, 86% were seen once, and the ten largest hold around 24%. The sample comprised PBMCs or T cells enriched from blood (not recorded which). Every receptor here comes from a woman between 40 and 55 years old in a cohort exposed to, infected with or recovered from COVID-19 (not recorded which).

The rearrangement joins TRBV28 to TRBJ1-1; the D gene is possibly TRBD1 (6 bases). The V gene's germline CDR1 is MDHEN and CDR2 SYDVKM. There are 15 residues in the CDR3. V lost 4 bases and J 3 bases, leaving 15 bases between the germline ends. CDR3 sequence reads: CASSSQAGVYTEAFF. The CDR3 DNA sequence: TGTGCCAGCAGTTCCCAGGCAGGGGTGTACACTGAAGCTTTCTTT.

V gene TRBV28 combines with J gene TRBJ2-3; D may be TRBD1 (6 bases). CDR3 length: 14 amino acids. Germline CDR1 reads MDHEN; CDR2 reads SYDVKM. V lost 3 bases to trimming and J lost 3 bases, with 10 bases between them. The CDR3 nucleotides are TGTGCCAGCAGTTTTCAGGGGTTGACAGATACGCAGTATTTT. This codes for CASSFQGLTDTQYF.

V is TRBV11-2 and J is TRBJ1-3; weak D call: TRBD1 (5 bases). V was trimmed by 1 base and J by 2 bases, leaving 12 bases between them. The CDR3 totals 16 residues. Germline CDR1 SGHAT, CDR2 FQNNGV. CDR3 DNA: TGTGCCAGCAGCTTAGGAGGAAGGGGTACTGGAAACACCATATATTTT. Amino acid sequence: CASSLGGRGTGNTIYF.

The gene calls are TRBV3-1 (or the pseudogene TRBV3-2) and TRBJ2-5; perhaps TRBD1 as D (6 bases). V dropped 4 bases and J dropped 5 bases, with 14 bases sitting between them. Germline CDR1 is LGHDT and CDR2 is YNNKEL (reference sequence). CDR3 length: 14 amino acids. CDR3 sequence reads: CASSPRQDGETQYF. DNA of the CDR3: TGTGCCAGCAGCCCGAGACAGGATGGGGAGACCCAGTACTTC.

The chain recombines TRBV4-3 with TRBJ1-4, with D tentatively TRBD1 (6 bases). CDR1 is LGHNA, CDR2 YSLEER, per germline. The V gene lost 1 base and the J gene lost 5 bases, with 8 bases spanning the gap. CDR3 length: 14 residues. As DNA, the CDR3 is TGCGCCAGCAGCCAAGTAGGGGGAAATGAAAAACTGTTTTTT. It codes for CASSQVGGNEKLFF.

The chain uses TRBV29-1 and TRBJ2-1; D perhaps matches TRBD1 (5 bases). From germline, CDR1 is SQVTM and CDR2 ANQGSEA. This CDR3 comprises 14 residues. Trimming pared 0 bases from V and 5 bases from J, leaving 11 bases between. CDR3 sequence reads: CSVEEGWGDNEQFF. For the CDR3, the DNA is TGCAGCGTTGAAGAGGGGTGGGGCGACAATGAGCAGTTCTTC.

The gene calls are TRBV10-2 and TRBJ2-5; D may be TRBD1 (5 bases). This CDR3 has 16 amino acids. V was shortened by 3 bases and J by 1 base, with 15 bases between the two germline ends. CDR1 is WSHSY, CDR2 SAAADI, per germline. CDR3 nucleotide sequence: TGCGCCAGCAGTGATGTCCGACAGCCTGCCCAAGAGACCCAGTACTTC. Translated: CASSDVRQPAQETQYF.

This chain connects TRBV5-1 to TRBJ1-5; maybe TRBD1 (5 bases). The CDR3 has 14 amino acids. Germline V gives CDR1 SGHRS, CDR2 YFSETQ. V lost 0 bases, J lost 2 bases, and 6 bases lay in between. Here the CDR3 DNA reads TGCGCCAGCAGCTTGGGGGGCGGCAATCAGCCCCAGCATTTT. Its translation is CASSLGGGNQPQHF.